This TCR beta chain derives from a study of shared clonotypes between healthy human individuals. General study points: Few donors restricted represented genetic and exposure-history diversity.

As regards this clone: No antigen is known for it.

Splitting of each subset's genomic DNA was done evenly across several immunoSEQ plates. Original processing notes: Junction-only sequences without quality scores were provided by ImmunoSEQ, so filtering was different. The protocol was immunoSEQ multiplex PCR, while the TCRdb copy is restricted to in-frame clones and leaves out a portion. V, J and clone size reflect that table, while D and trimming were determined from the DNA. The sample includes about 520,000 clones, 70% to 85% of them seen just once. CDR3 length equals 14 residues. Losses at the gene ends were 5 bases for V and 7 bases for J; bases not matched to a gene: 10. Germline assignment: CDR1 MNHNY and CDR2 SVGAGI (reference sequence).

The receptor comes from a woman in her forties in good health. Some clones in this sample may be carry-over from other donors' samples. This chain uses TRBV6-6 with TRBJ1-2; TRBD1 agrees at 7 bases. Material: PBMCs. The chain's CDR3 is CASSRDRERGGYTF. The CDR3 DNA reads as TGTGCCAGCAGTCGCGACAGGGAACGGGGTGGCTACACCTTC.